The clone carrying this TCR beta chain was picked up one time. The V gene's germline CDR1 is MGHRA and CDR2 YSYEKL. The J segment lost 1 base and the V segment lost 2 bases, leaving 6 bases of the junction unmatched. This CDR3 comprises 16 residues. The protocol was immunoSEQ multiplex PCR, while the TCRdb copy is restricted to in-frame clones and leaves out a portion. The sample lists about 42,000 clones, roughly 90% seen once, with over 2% in the top ten. These data belong to a study of blood T cell repertoires in COVID-19. As for the study in general: The United States, Italy and Spain were the sources of the acute and convalescent COVID-19 samples. From T cells, B-cell-depleted T cells, or PBMCs came the material, which was cDNA or gDNA.

V and J are TRBV4-1 and TRBJ1-1, with 8 bases lining up with TRBD1. This sequence originates from a human donor in a cohort sampled during active COVID-19. Sequencing input: peripheral blood. CDR3 loop: CASSQPQGAPNTEAFF. In nucleotides, the CDR3 is TGCGCCAGCAGCCAACCCCAGGGGGCTCCGAACACTGAAGCTTTCTTT.